Described below is a single TCR beta chain sequence and its context. The target antigen is unknown. This entry is derived from a study of shared clonotypes between healthy human individuals. Findings and limits, study-wide: Represented diversity, genetic and exposure-history alike, was limited by few donors. Clonotype sharing across donors was expected to vary with sequencing depth.

Per germline, CDR1 LGHNA and CDR2 YSLEER. CDR3 length: 17 amino acids. Deletions cut 0 bases from V and 1 base from J, with 12 bases between. CD8 cells classed as naive were CD45RO-negative and positively selected for CCR7, excluding terminally differentiated effector memory CD45RA+ cells. Nashville, Tennessee was home to all donors, each a Caucasian adult. Approximately 210 ng DNA, tens of thousands of T cell genomes, went into each sorted-subset replicate PCR. Data came from immunoSEQ multiplex PCR; TCRdb stores just in-frame clones and leaves some out. This sample has about 1,900,000 clones, with roughly 94% found just once.

Input material: naive CD8+ T cells sorted from blood. The V and J genes are TRBV4-3 and TRBJ2-2, with D perhaps assigned TRBD1 or TRBD2 (5 bases each). This receptor was obtained from a man between 18 and 35 years old in good health. CDR3 loop: CASSQEIGTGNTGELFF. CDR3 bases: TGCGCCAGCAGCCAAGAAATCGGGACGGGGAACACCGGGGAGCTGTTTTTT.